Listed below are T cell receptor beta chains from one sample, sequenced in a study of T cell clones after liver transplantation. Some clones are missing from TCRdb's copy, which holds only in-frame ones; the method was immunoSEQ multiplex PCR. The sample lists some 61,000 clones, 60% to 80% occurring once. The sequencing here drew on CD4+ T cells from blood, taken at the 22-month timepoint. The receptors come from a human patient who received a liver transplant. Some T cells here may be from the graft donor. Both conserved end residues are part of each CDR3. A D gene is named only where the DNA matches it firmly. A row's size may be missing; if present it is once, few, many or a size class.

d_call: TRBD1
clone_size: -
j_call: TRBJ2-2
v_call: TRBV6-1
cdr3_aa: CASSSRQGPTGELFF
cdr3_nt: TGTGCCAGCAGTAGCCGACAGGGACCCACCGGGGAGCTGTTTTTT

d_call: TRBD1
clone_size: once
j_call: TRBJ2-7
v_call: TRBV28
cdr3_aa: CASSPPTGGPYEQYF
cdr3_nt: TGTGCCAGCAGCCCACCGACAGGGGGCCCCTACGAGCAGTACTTC

d_call: -
clone_size: -
j_call: TRBJ2-7
v_call: TRBV5-1
cdr3_aa: CASKAEYEQYF
cdr3_nt: TGCGCCAGCAAAGCAGAGTACGAGCAGTACTTC

d_call: -
clone_size: -
j_call: TRBJ1-1
v_call: TRBV18
cdr3_aa: CASSPENTEAFF
cdr3_nt: TGTGCCAGCTCACCGGAGAACACTGAAGCTTTCTTT

d_call: TRBD1
clone_size: -
j_call: TRBJ1-1
v_call: TRBV27
cdr3_aa: CASTQQGVMNTEAFF
cdr3_nt: TGTGCCAGCACCCAACAGGGGGTGATGAACACTGAAGCTTTCTTT

d_call: -
clone_size: -
j_call: TRBJ1-1
v_call: TRBV7-9
cdr3_aa: CASSPFTDGGAFF
cdr3_nt: TGTGCCAGCAGCCCCTTCACGGACGGGGGAGCTTTCTTT

d_call: -
clone_size: -
j_call: TRBJ1-1
v_call: TRBV28
cdr3_aa: CASLRGENTEAFF
cdr3_nt: TGTGCCAGCCTAAGGGGCGAGAACACTGAAGCTTTCTTT

d_call: -
clone_size: -
j_call: TRBJ2-6
v_call: TRBV4-1
cdr3_aa: CASSRDRGQRASGANVLTF
cdr3_nt: TGCGCCAGCAGCCGTGACCGAGGACAGCGAGCCTCTGGGGCCAACGTCCTGACTTTC

d_call: TRBD2
clone_size: -
j_call: TRBJ2-7
v_call: TRBV28
cdr3_aa: CASSRAGVNSYEQYF
cdr3_nt: TGTGCCAGCAGTCGGGCGGGGGTCAACTCCTACGAGCAGTACTTC

d_call: TRBD1
clone_size: -
j_call: TRBJ1-5
v_call: TRBV18
cdr3_aa: CASSPDREYQPQHF
cdr3_nt: TGTGCCAGCTCACCAGACAGGGAATATCAGCCCCAGCATTTT

d_call: TRBD1
clone_size: -
j_call: TRBJ2-3
v_call: TRBV9
cdr3_aa: CASSVVLRTGDPDTQYF
cdr3_nt: TGTGCCAGCAGCGTAGTTCTAAGGACAGGGGATCCAGATACGCAGTATTTT

d_call: -
clone_size: once
j_call: TRBJ2-5
v_call: TRBV11-2
cdr3_aa: CASSPESWETQYF
cdr3_nt: TGTGCCAGCAGCCCTGAGAGTTGGGAGACCCAGTACTTC

d_call: TRBD1
clone_size: -
j_call: TRBJ1-3
v_call: TRBV5-6
cdr3_aa: CASSPRGRGNTIYF
cdr3_nt: TGTGCCAGCAGCCCTAGGGGGCGAGGAAACACCATATATTTT

d_call: -
clone_size: few
j_call: TRBJ2-1
v_call: TRBV10-2
cdr3_aa: CASSEFPRNEQFF
cdr3_nt: TGCGCCAGCAGTGAGTTTCCCAGGAATGAGCAGTTCTTC

d_call: -
clone_size: -
j_call: TRBJ2-5
v_call: TRBV6-1
cdr3_aa: CASSEGISRETQYF
cdr3_nt: TGTGCCAGCAGTGAAGGAATTAGCAGGGAGACCCAGTACTTC